These 25 T cell receptor beta chains share one sample of origin, sequenced in a study of blood T cell repertoires in COVID-19. Libraries were prepared by immunoSEQ multiplex PCR; TCRdb keeps only in-frame clonotypes and omits some of them. The repertoire holds approximately 160,000 clones, with 70% to 90% as singletons. Sequenced: peripheral blood. These receptors came from a man aged 55-75 years with COVID-19, enrolled during active disease.

This chain connects TRBV5-6 to TRBJ1-2; 7 bases match TRBD1. V shed 5 bases and J 2 bases; nucleotides not matched to a gene: 6. Germline CDR1 and CDR2: SGHDT and YYEEEE. The CDR3 contains 14 residues. The CDR3 bases are TGTGCCAGCAGACAACAGGGGTTCAACTATGGCTACACCTTC. Translated: CASRQQGFNYGYTF.

V usage is TRBV11-2 and J usage is TRBJ1-6; no reliable D call. The V gene's germline CDR1 is SGHAT and CDR2 FQNNGV. The CDR3 runs to 15 residues. V shed 2 bases and J shed 5 bases, with 10 bases lying between them. CDR3 sequence: CASSLRWGDNSPLHF. The CDR3 bases are TGTGCCAGCAGCTTAAGGTGGGGAGATAATTCACCCCTCCACTTT.

This chain links TRBV19 with TRBJ1-6; D gene uncertain. Germline values: CDR1 LNHDA, CDR2 SQIVND (reference sequence). V was trimmed by 9 bases and J by 6 bases, leaving 12 bases between them. The CDR3 totals 13 residues. DNA of the CDR3: TGTGCCAGCAGACGGAGCCGTAATTCACCCCTCCACTTT. As protein: CASRRSRNSPLHF.

The chain combines TRBV30 with TRBJ1-3; 8 bases align to TRBD1. Germline loops: CDR1 GTSNPN, CDR2 SVGIG (reference sequence). Trimming took 0 bases from V and 3 from J; bases not matched to a gene: 7. The length of the CDR3 is 16 residues. CDR3: CAWSVSGGAFGNTIYF. The CDR3 DNA is TGTGCCTGGAGTGTATCAGGGGGCGCTTTTGGAAACACCATATATTTT.

V and J are TRBV27 and TRBJ2-7, with D possibly matching TRBD2 (6 bases). Per germline, CDR1 MNHEY and CDR2 SMNVEV (reference sequence). V was shortened by 3 bases and J by 3 bases, with 12 bases between the two germline ends. This CDR3 has 14 residues. The CDR3 protein is CASSFFASDYEQYF. Here the CDR3 DNA reads TGTGCCAGCAGTTTCTTTGCTAGCGACTACGAGCAGTACTTC.

This clone was counted a single time. The rearrangement joins TRBV15 to TRBJ1-2; a possible D gene is TRBD1 (6 bases). Germline V gene lookup returns CDR1 LNHNV and CDR2 YYDKDF (reference sequence). This CDR3 has 15 residues. Trimming stripped 1 base from V and 1 base from J, with 10 bases between. CDR3 coding DNA: TGTGCCACCAGCAGAGGAGGGGGAAGTAACTATGGCTACACCTTC. This translates into CATSRGGGSNYGYTF.

The rearrangement links TRBV6-6 to TRBJ1-1; 8 bases align to TRBD1. Germline CDR1 reads MNHNY; CDR2 reads SVGAGI (reference sequence). The junction had 8 bases not matched to a gene; V was cut back by 5 bases and J by 0 bases. The CDR3 has 16 amino acids. The CDR3 sequence: CASSPGQGQMNTEAFF. The CDR3 DNA reads TGTGCCAGCAGTCCAGGACAGGGTCAAATGAACACTGAAGCTTTCTTT.

This chain connects TRBV27 to TRBJ2-1; TRBD2 is a possible D gene (6 bases). V lost 6 bases and J 8 bases, leaving 14 bases between the germline ends. Germline V gives CDR1 MNHEY, CDR2 SMNVEV (reference sequence). The CDR3 sequence is 13 residues long. The CDR3 loop is CASSSAEGHEQFF. The CDR3 DNA is TGTGCCAGCAGCTCGGCGGAGGGCCATGAGCAGTTCTTC.

The chain couples TRBV28 to TRBJ1-5, with D possibly TRBD1 on 6 matching bases. Germline V gene lookup returns CDR1 MDHEN and CDR2 SYDVKM. This CDR3 region has 14 residues. The V gene lost 2 bases and the J gene lost 7 bases, with 12 bases spanning the gap. The CDR3 nucleotides read TGTGCCAGCAGTTTAGGGGGGGGCGCACAGCCCCAGCATTTT. This codes for CASSLGGGAQPQHF.

V gene TRBV11-3 combines with J gene TRBJ2-1; D possibly corresponds to TRBD2 (5 bases). Trimming shortened V by 0 bases and J by 0 bases, and 9 bases separated the two germline ends. CDR1 SGHNT and CDR2 YENEEA come from the germline V gene. CDR3 size: 16 residues. The CDR3 region is CASSLDLTSSYNEQFF. DNA of the CDR3: TGTGCCAGCAGCTTAGATCTCACTAGCTCCTACAATGAGCAGTTCTTC.

The rearrangement uses TRBV11-2 and TRBJ1-2; 8 nucleotides line up with TRBD1. The J segment lost 4 bases and the V segment lost 6 bases, leaving 4 bases of the junction unmatched. From germline, CDR1 is SGHAT and CDR2 FQNNGV. The CDR3 length is 13 residues. CDR3 DNA sequence: TGTGCCAGCAGTTCGACAGGGGTCTATGGCTACACCTTC. Its protein product is CASSSTGVYGYTF.

The V gene is TRBV19, the J gene TRBJ1-2; perhaps TRBD1 as D (6 bases). CDR3 length: 15 residues. Germline CDR1 LNHDA, CDR2 SQIVND (reference sequence). V was pared by 4 bases and J by 3 bases, with 15 bases between. CDR3 region: CASSNRAGADYGYTF. The CDR3 bases are TGTGCCAGTAGTAATCGGGCAGGGGCCGACTATGGCTACACCTTC.

V gene TRBV7-2 combines with J gene TRBJ1-5, with D possibly being TRBD1 (6 bases). Germline assignment: CDR1 SGHTA and CDR2 FQGNSA. The CDR3 loop spans 15 amino acids. Trimming cost V 1 base and J 7 bases, with 14 bases left between them. CDR3: CASSLGRQGSQPQHF. CDR3 coding DNA: TGTGCCAGCAGCTTAGGGCGTCAGGGGAGCCAGCCCCAGCATTTT.

As DNA, the CDR3 is TGCAGCGTGACAGGGGAGTCGACGGAGACCCAGTACTTC. Protein product: CSVTGESTETQYF. The chain employs TRBV29-1 and TRBJ2-5, with TRBD1 identical over 8 bases. Germline-derived CDR1 and CDR2 are SQVTM and ANQGSEA. V dropped 6 bases and J dropped 5; count of bases not matched to a gene: 8. The CDR3 has 13 residues.

In its sample, this clone was seen once. The chain carries TRBV11-3 and TRBJ1-1; D gene ambiguous. Per the germline V gene, CDR1 is SGHNT and CDR2 is YENEEA. Trimming took off 2 bases at V and 0 bases at J, with 13 bases between the two ends. The CDR3 is made up of 16 amino acids. The CDR3 loop is CASSLKGWRVNTEAFF. Written as DNA, the CDR3 is TGTGCCAGCAGCTTAAAGGGATGGCGGGTGAACACTGAAGCTTTCTTT.

The chain uses TRBV4-1 and TRBJ1-5; D is unclear. The CDR3 loop spans 13 amino acids. Germline assignment: CDR1 MGHRA and CDR2 YSYEKL. V was clipped by 0 bases and J by 9 bases, with 9 bases between them. The CDR3 protein is CASSQELVRPQHF. As DNA, the CDR3 is TGCGCCAGCAGCCAAGAACTAGTCAGGCCCCAGCATTTT.

V usage is TRBV3-1 (or the pseudogene TRBV3-2) and J usage is TRBJ1-1; D is perhaps TRBD1 (5 bases). V was cut by 4 bases and J by 1 base, with 10 bases left in between. This CDR3 comprises 14 residues. CDR1 is LGHDT and CDR2 is YNNKEL in the germline V gene (reference sequence). The CDR3 here is CASSLETANTEAFF. DNA of the CDR3: TGTGCCAGCAGCCTGGAGACAGCGAACACTGAAGCTTTCTTT.

Only one count was recorded for this clone. The genes are TRBV5-1 and TRBJ2-4; 7 bases are a match to TRBD1. The V segment lost 4 bases and the J segment 6 bases; nucleotides outside the gene matches: 7. Looked up from germline, CDR1 is SGHRS and CDR2 is YFSETQ. CDR3 size: 14 residues. CDR3: CASSPAWDRNIQYF. CDR3 DNA: TGCGCCAGCAGCCCAGCCTGGGACAGAAACATTCAGTACTTC.

In DNA form, the CDR3 reads TGTGCCAGCAGGGCTCCCCTAAAGGACAGGGCAGGCGGGGAGCTGTTTTTT. This gives the protein CASRAPLKDRAGGELFF. This chain links TRBV7-2 with TRBJ2-2; TRBD1 aligns across 8 bases. Germline V gene data show CDR1 as SGHTA and CDR2 as FQGNSA. The trim removed 6 bases at V and 7 bases at J, leaving 16 bases unmatched. This CDR3 region has 17 residues.

This clone was found a few times. The chain carries TRBV19 and TRBJ1-5, with D maybe TRBD1 (6 bases). CDR1 is LNHDA and CDR2 is SQIVND in the germline V gene (reference sequence). The germline V and J ends were trimmed by 4 bases and 6 bases, with 19 bases remaining between them. The CDR3 loop spans 16 amino acids. The CDR3, as DNA: TGTGCCAGTAGTACTGAAGGGACAACAGTCCCTCAGCCCCAGCATTTT. It yields the protein CASSTEGTTVPQPQHF.

The rearrangement links TRBV4-3 to TRBJ1-4; D is undetermined. This CDR3 region has 15 residues. Germline CDR1 LGHNA, CDR2 YSLEER. V lost 1 base, J lost 4 bases, and 10 bases lay in between. CDR3 sequence reads: CASSQVGGLNEKLFF. CDR3 bases: TGCGCCAGCAGCCAAGTTGGAGGGCTTAATGAAAAACTGTTTTTT.

The genes are TRBV27 and TRBJ1-6, with TRBD1 matching over 9 bases. CDR1 is MNHEY, CDR2 SMNVEV, per germline (reference sequence). CDR3 length: 16 residues. V lost 5 bases, J lost 9 bases, and 11 bases stayed unmatched. The CDR3 nucleotides are TGTGCCAGCAGTGTGATCGGGGACAGGGTCTCTTCACCCCTCCACTTT. Its protein is CASSVIGDRVSSPLHF.

Only one count was recorded for this clone. V gene TRBV7-9 combines with J gene TRBJ2-3, with D possibly TRBD2 on 7 matching bases. This CDR3 region has 14 residues. Trimming removed 0 bases from V and 6 bases from J, with 10 bases in between. Germline-derived CDR1 and CDR2 are SEHNR and FQNEAQ (reference sequence). Here the CDR3 DNA reads TGTGCCAGCAGCTTAGCGGGGGGGCTCGATACGCAGTATTTT. Translating gives CASSLAGGLDTQYF.

This chain links TRBV5-4 with TRBJ2-2, with D possibly being TRBD1 (6 bases). V dropped 3 bases and J dropped 10 bases, with 13 bases sitting between them. There are 13 residues in the CDR3. Germline CDR1 reads SGHNT; CDR2 reads YYREEE (reference sequence). CDR3: CASSSYREEELFF. The CDR3 coding sequence is TGTGCCAGCAGCTCATACAGGGAAGAGGAGCTGTTTTTT. Full variable domain (missing parts from reference TRBV5-4 and TRBJ2-2): ETGVTQSPTHLIKTRGQQVTLRCSSQSGHNTVSWYQQALGQGPQFIFQYYREEENGRGNFPPRFSGLQFPNYSSELNVNALELDDSALYLCASSSYREEELFFGEGSRLTVL.

The J gene is TRBJ2-4, the V gene TRBV7-2, with D possibly matching TRBD2 (5 bases). CDR1 and CDR2 from the germline V gene are SGHTA and FQGNSA. The CDR3 runs 16 residues. With 4 bases removed from V and 3 bases from J, the gap between germline ends came to 16 bases. As DNA, the CDR3 is TGTGCCAGCAGCTCCTCCCCGACGGGAATCAAAAACATTCAGTACTTC. It encodes CASSSSPTGIKNIQYF. Combining the CDR3 with reference TRBV7-2 and TRBJ2-4 gives the whole variable domain GAGVSQSPSNKVTEKGKDVELRCDPISGHTALYWYRQSLGQGLEFLIYFQGNSAPDKSGLPSDRFSAERTGGSVSTLTIQRTQQEDSAVYLCASSSSPTGIKNIQYFGAGTRLSVL.